This entry concerns a single T cell receptor beta chain. What it binds is unknown. The data stem from a study of beta chain features in type 1 diabetes. Regarding the study as a whole: Naive, central memory and regulatory TCRB repertoires appeared more similar among patients than healthy donors. For Type 1 diabetes patients, all four CD4+ subsets carried TCRB CDR3s that were moderately but significantly shorter.

Germline V gene lookup returns CDR1 SGHDN and CDR2 FVKESK. The CDR3 runs 13 residues. V lost 4 bases and J lost 0, with 7 bases in between. Per donor, one heparinised blood draw averaged roughly 110 mL. What was sequenced were expressed TCRB transcripts, since all of the isolated RNA had been reverse transcribed. Data came from immunoSEQ multiplex PCR; TCRdb stores just in-frame clones and leaves some out. The sample consists of about 640,000 clones, around 12% of them appearing once. The sequenced material came from naive CD4+ T cells from blood. The TCR originated in a man aged 30 to 39 with type 1 diabetes. J is TRBJ2-7 and V is TRBV14; D assignment may be TRBD1 or TRBD2 (5 bases each). As DNA, the CDR3 is TGTGCCAGCAGCCGGGGGATCTCCTACGAGCAGTACTTC. Translated: CASSRGISYEQYF.